Detailed here is one T cell receptor beta chain. Which antigen it targets is not known. Base qualities are not at hand, and no much larger clone is one base apart. These data belong to a study of blood T cell repertoires in COVID-19 (dated by TCRdb to 2020 to 2022). Background for the entire study: Collaborator samples came from the United States, Italy and Spain and covered acute and convalescent phases of COVID-19. The material from the prospective study consisted of cDNA or gDNA derived from T cells, B-cell-depleted T cells, or PBMCs. Deeply sampled blood TCRbeta repertoires from subjects exposed to, actively infected with, or recovered from COVID-19 were included in the dataset. The repertoires were made available in a free public database intended to serve as a resource for research on the immune response to SARS-CoV-2. Samples were obtained from the ongoing ImmuneRACE study (first 160 participants) and from approximately 1,200 subjects provided by 6 global collaborators. Sample metadata almost always included a de-identified subject ID, COVID-19 status, age in years and sex. Where available, HLA class I and class II types were taken from metadata supplied by the sample provider and were not determined by assay-based typing. What the research found in general, with its limitations: The quantity of clinical and demographic metadata differed by source and by participant and was supplied without curation.

One collaborating source in Seattle enrolled patients while the patients were actively infected and followed the patients over time throughout the course of disease. Whole blood was collected in K2EDTA tubes by collaborating institutions according to the institutions' own protocols. For TCRbeta analysis, collaborator samples were shipped as frozen whole blood, as isolated PBMCs, or as DNA extracted from either sample type. TCRbeta CDR3 regions were amplified from genomic DNA by means of the immunoSEQ Assay, a bias-controlled multiplex PCR. As for how the authors treated the data: Within the assay, amplification of reference gene primers was used to estimate how many nucleated cells each sample contained. To quantify the absolute abundance of each unique TCRbeta CDR3 rearrangement, sequence reads were collapsed and filtered. For each sample, productive Simpson clonality was calculated by taking the square root of Simpson's diversity index across productive rearrangements. TCRdb obtained this table from immuneACCESS and retained in-frame rearrangements with V and J assigned. These tables miss some clones; where compared with another copy, unresolved V genes account for less than half of the shortfall, and the remainder is unexplained. That table supplies the V and J calls and clone size; D and trimming were determined from the DNA. The sample includes 250,000 to 300,000 clones, with about 90% observed a single time. The ten largest clones represent roughly 6.3% of the sample.

The CDR3 sequence holds 15 residues, the cysteine and phenylalanine included. The CDR3 DNA has 45 bases and is translated from base 1. V is pruned by 0 bases and J by 2 bases, leaving 3 bases of the junction without a gene match. The germline V gene sets CDR1 to SGHAT and CDR2 to FQNNGV. The source is a woman aged 50 to 60 with COVID-19, enrolled during active disease. The chain is assembled from TRBV11-2 and TRBJ2-7; TRBD2 matches 8 bases in the middle. The material sequenced was peripheral blood. The nucleotide sequence reads TGTGCCAGCAGCTTAGAGCGCGGGAGGCCCTACGAGCAGTACTTC. Its protein reads: CASSLERGRPYEQYF. Joined to the reference TRBV11-2 and TRBJ2-7 proteins, this CDR3 gives the full variable domain: EAGVAQSPRYKIIEKRQSVAFWCNPISGHATLYWYQQILGQGPKLLIQFQNNGVVDDSQLPKDRFSAERLKGVDSTLKIQPAKLEDSAVYLCASSLERGRPYEQYFGPGTRLTVT.